This T cell receptor (beta chain) was sequenced during a study of cytomegalovirus exposure and HLA in healthy donors. General study findings and limits: As a later analysis revealed, the rate of TCR association differed by HLA locus, with DRB1 most and HLA-C fewest.

This PCR relied on a set of 60 Vbeta primers and 13 Jbeta primers. Libraries were prepared by immunoSEQ multiplex PCR; TCRdb keeps only in-frame clonotypes and omits some of them. The sample lists 100,000 to 150,000 clones; 70% to 90% were seen once. Notes on this clone: The target antigen is unknown.

Germline lookup yields CDR1 MGHRA and CDR2 YSYEKL. The CDR3 loop spans 14 amino acids. J lost 5 bases, V lost 0 bases, and 3 bases had no gene match. V gene TRBV4-1 combines with J gene TRBJ2-7; 8 nucleotides agree with TRBD1. The sequenced sample was PBMCs. The source is a boy aged 5-17 years in good health and CMV-seronegative. The CDR3 region is CASSQEPGGDEQYF. DNA of the CDR3: TGCGCCAGCAGCCAAGAGCCAGGGGGCGACGAGCAGTACTTC.